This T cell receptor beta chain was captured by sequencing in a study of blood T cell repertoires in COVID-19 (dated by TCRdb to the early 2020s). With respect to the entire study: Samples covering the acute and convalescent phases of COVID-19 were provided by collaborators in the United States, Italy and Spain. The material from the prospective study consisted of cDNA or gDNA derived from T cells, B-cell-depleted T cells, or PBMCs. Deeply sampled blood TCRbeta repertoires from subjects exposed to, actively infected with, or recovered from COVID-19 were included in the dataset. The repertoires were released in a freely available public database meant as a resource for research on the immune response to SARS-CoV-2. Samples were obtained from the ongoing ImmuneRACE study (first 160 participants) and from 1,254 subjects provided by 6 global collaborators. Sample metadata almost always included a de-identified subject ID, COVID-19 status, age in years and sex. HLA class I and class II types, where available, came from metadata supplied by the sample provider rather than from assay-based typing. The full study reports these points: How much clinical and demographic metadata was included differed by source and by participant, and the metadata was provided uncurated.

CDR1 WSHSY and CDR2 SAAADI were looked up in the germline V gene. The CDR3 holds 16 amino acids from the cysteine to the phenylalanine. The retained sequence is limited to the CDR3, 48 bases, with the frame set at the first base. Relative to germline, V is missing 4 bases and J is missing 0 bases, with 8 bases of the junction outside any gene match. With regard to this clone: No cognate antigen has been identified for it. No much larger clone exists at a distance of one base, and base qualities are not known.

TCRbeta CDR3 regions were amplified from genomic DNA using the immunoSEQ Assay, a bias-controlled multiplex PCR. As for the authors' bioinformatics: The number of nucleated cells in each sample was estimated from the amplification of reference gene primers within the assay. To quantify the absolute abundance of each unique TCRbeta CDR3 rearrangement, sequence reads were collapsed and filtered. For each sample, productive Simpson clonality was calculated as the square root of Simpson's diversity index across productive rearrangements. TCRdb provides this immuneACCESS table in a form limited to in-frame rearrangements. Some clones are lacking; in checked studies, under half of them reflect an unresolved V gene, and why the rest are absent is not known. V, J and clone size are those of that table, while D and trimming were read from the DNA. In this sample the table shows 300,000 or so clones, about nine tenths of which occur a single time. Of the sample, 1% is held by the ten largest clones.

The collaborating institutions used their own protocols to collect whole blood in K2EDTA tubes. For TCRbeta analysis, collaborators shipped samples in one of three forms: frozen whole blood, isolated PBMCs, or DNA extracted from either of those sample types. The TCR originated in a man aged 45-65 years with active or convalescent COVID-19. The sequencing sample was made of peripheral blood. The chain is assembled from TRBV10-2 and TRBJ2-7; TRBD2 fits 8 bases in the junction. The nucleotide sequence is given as TGCGCCAGCAGTGGGATAGCGGGACTAAGCTCCTACGAGCAGTACTTC. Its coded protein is CASSGIAGLSSYEQYF.